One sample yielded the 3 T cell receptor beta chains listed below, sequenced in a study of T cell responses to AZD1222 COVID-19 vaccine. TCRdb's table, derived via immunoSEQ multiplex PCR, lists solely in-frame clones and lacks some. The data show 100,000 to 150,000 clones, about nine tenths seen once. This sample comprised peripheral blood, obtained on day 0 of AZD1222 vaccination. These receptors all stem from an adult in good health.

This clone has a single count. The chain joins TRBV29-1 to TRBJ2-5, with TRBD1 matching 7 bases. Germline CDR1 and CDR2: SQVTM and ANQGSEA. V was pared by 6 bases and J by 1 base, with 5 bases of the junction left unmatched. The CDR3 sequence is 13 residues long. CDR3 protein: CSVGTEIQETQYF. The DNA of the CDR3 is TGCAGCGTGGGGACAGAGATCCAAGAGACCCAGTACTTC.

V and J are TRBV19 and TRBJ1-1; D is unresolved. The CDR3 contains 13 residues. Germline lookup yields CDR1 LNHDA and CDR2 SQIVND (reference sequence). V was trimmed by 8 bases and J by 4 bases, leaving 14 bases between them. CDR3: CASVTGLGTEAFF. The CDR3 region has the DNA TGTGCCAGTGTGACGGGCTTGGGCACTGAAGCTTTCTTT.

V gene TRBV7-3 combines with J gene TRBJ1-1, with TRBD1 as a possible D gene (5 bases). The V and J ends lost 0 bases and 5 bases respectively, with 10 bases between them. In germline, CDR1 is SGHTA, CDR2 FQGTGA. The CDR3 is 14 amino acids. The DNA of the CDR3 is TGTGCCAGCAGCTTAACCGGCCAGGGAACTGAAGCTTTCTTT. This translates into CASSLTGQGTEAFF.